Detailed here is one T cell receptor beta chain. The sample originates from a study of identical twins. The junction had 6 bases not matched to a gene; V was cut back by 6 bases and J by 3 bases. Per germline, CDR1 MNHNS and CDR2 SASEGT. This CDR3 contains 14 residues. Each CDR3 protein is one row after TCRdb ran MiXCR on the 5' RACE reads. Here the sample spans about 240,000 distinct CDR3 sequences, 10% to 15% being singletons. Separately, the same data were catalogued under a study of yellow fever vaccine responses in identical twins.

The receptor was derived from a woman aged 18-29 years in good health. Source material: memory (CD45RO+) T cells sorted from blood. The V call is TRBV6-1, the J call TRBJ1-1, with 8 bases fitting TRBD1. DNA for the CDR3: TGTGCCAGCAGAGACGGACAGGGTTACACTGAAGCTTTCTTT. Its protein is CASRDGQGYTEAFF.